This TCR beta chain stems from a study of cytomegalovirus exposure and HLA in healthy donors. Study summary: From donors who were HLA-typed, an early data release held 81 million or so unique TCRs. Of the donors genotyped, about 410 in all, around 77% fell in the Caucasian-associated ancestry cluster.

A multiplex PCR was run with 60 Vbeta primers and 13 Jbeta primers. Only in-frame clones appear in the TCRdb table, and some are missing; sequencing was by immunoSEQ multiplex PCR. Altogether about 200,000 clones are present, more than 75% being singletons, with the ten largest covering approximately 6.5%. Of note for this clone: The target antigen is unknown.

Trimming at V came to 5 bases and at J to 5 bases, leaving 7 bases not matched to a gene. Germline V lookup: CDR1 SGHTA, CDR2 FQGNSA. The CDR3 extends over 14 amino acids. General observations from the study: Roughly even sequencing depth across donors was the assumption behind the presence/absence analyses. Analysis was carried out at a later point, and it linked a missense DCLRE1C variant to TCR beta V- and J-gene trimming.

The TCR was taken from a woman between 50 and 59 years old in good health and CMV-seropositive. V gene TRBV7-2 combines with J gene TRBJ2-5; 8 bases are shared with TRBD2. The sample was PBMCs. The CDR3 region is CASSQPGGQETQYF. DNA for the CDR3: TGTGCCAGCAGCCAACCGGGGGGGCAGGAGACCCAGTACTTC.